One and the same sample provided the 11 T cell receptor beta chains below, sequenced in a study of shared clonotypes between healthy human individuals. Data came from immunoSEQ multiplex PCR; TCRdb stores just in-frame clones and leaves some out. Of approximately 1.5 million clones in the sample, nearly 99% were seen once. Sequencing was performed on naive CD4+ T cells sorted from blood. As for subset: CD45RA+ positively selected. These receptor sequences come from a man aged 25 to 40 in good health.

The chain has TRBV13 and TRBJ2-3; 12 positions agree with TRBD2. Germline V gene sequence: CDR1 PRHDT, CDR2 FYEKMQ (reference sequence). Trimming took 5 bases from V and 5 from J; bases not matched to a gene: 8. This CDR3 region has 16 residues. In DNA, the CDR3 is TGTGCCAGCAGCGCCCGACCGGGACTAGCGGGAGATACGCAGTATTTT. Its translation: CASSARPGLAGDTQYF.

The rearrangement links TRBV7-6 to TRBJ2-3; D is possibly TRBD2 (5 bases). Trimming shortened V by 4 bases and J by 5 bases, and 13 bases separated the two germline ends. The CDR3 loop spans 14 amino acids. The germline V gene encodes CDR1 SGHVS and CDR2 FNYEAQ. This CDR3 reads CASSSRRRGDTQYF. The CDR3 DNA sequence: TGTGCCAGCAGCTCCAGGAGACGGGGAGATACGCAGTATTTT.

The chain uses TRBV19 and TRBJ1-2, with 8 bases lining up with TRBD1. The CDR3 sequence is 15 residues long. V was clipped by 8 bases and J by 8 bases; unmatched bases: 16. Germline lookup yields CDR1 LNHDA and CDR2 SQIVND (reference sequence). Written as DNA, the CDR3 is TGTGCCAGTGTGGACAGGGCGACGATATTCTTGGGCTACACCTTC. Its protein is CASVDRATIFLGYTF.

This chain joins TRBV5-1 and TRBJ2-7, with 7 bases that match TRBD2. CDR3 length equals 16 residues. CDR1 SGHRS and CDR2 YFSETQ come from the germline V gene. The trim removed 1 base at V and 2 bases at J, leaving 9 bases unmatched. CDR3 coding DNA: TGCGCCAGCAGCTTGCTCCCGGGAGGTACAACCTACGAGCAGTACTTC. Protein sequence: CASSLLPGGTTYEQYF.

V gene TRBV9 combines with J gene TRBJ2-5; maybe TRBD2 (6 bases). Germline V gene sequence: CDR1 SGDLS, CDR2 YYNGEE. The CDR3 runs 15 residues. The V end lost 4 bases, the J end lost 5 bases, and 18 bases lay between the germline ends. Here the CDR3 reads CASSNGGALYETQYF. The CDR3 bases are TGTGCCAGCAGCAACGGCGGGGCATTATACGAGACCCAGTACTTC. The variable domain in full, completed from reference TRBV9 and TRBJ2-5, reads DSGVTQTPKHLITATGQRVTLRCSPRSGDLSVYWYQQSLDQGLQFLIQYYNGEERAKGNILERFSAQQFPDLHSELNLSSLELGDSALYFCASSNGGALYETQYFGPGTRLLVL.

Here the CDR3 reads CASSPGGRSTDTQYF. CDR3 coding DNA: TGTGCCAGCAGTCCGGGGGGGAGGAGCACAGATACGCAGTATTTT. The chain combines TRBV28 with TRBJ2-3; 8 nucleotides agree with TRBD2. V lost 5 bases to trimming and J lost 0 bases; unmatched junction nucleotides: 4. The germline V gene encodes CDR1 MDHEN and CDR2 SYDVKM. The CDR3 is 15 amino acids.

The V gene is TRBV5-5, the J gene TRBJ1-5; D is ambiguous. The CDR3 runs 15 residues. Between the trimmed V and J ends, which lost 2 bases and 0 bases, there was a span of 9 bases. CDR1 and CDR2 from the germline V gene are SGHKS and YYEKEE (reference sequence). DNA of the CDR3: TGTGCCAGCAGCTTAACAATAGATAGCAATCAGCCCCAGCATTTT. Translating it yields CASSLTIDSNQPQHF.

Worth noting for this clone: Other DNA sequences in this specimen translate into the identical CDR3. This chain joins TRBV7-2 and TRBJ2-7; D gene unclear. Trimming removed 4 bases at V and 5 bases at J, with 3 bases between. Germline loops: CDR1 SGHTA, CDR2 FQGNSA. CDR3 length equals 10 residues. The CDR3 is CASSSNEQYF. Here the CDR3 DNA reads TGTGCCAGCAGCTCGAACGAGCAGTACTTC.

CDR3: CASSFAGTTEAFF. DNA of the CDR3: TGTGCCAGCAGTTTCGCAGGAACCACTGAAGCTTTCTTT. This rearrangement joins TRBV6-1 to TRBJ1-1, with D uncertain. The length of the CDR3 is 13 residues. CDR1 and CDR2 from the germline V gene are MNHNS and SASEGT. Deletions cut 5 bases from V and 4 bases from J, with 11 bases between.

The chain links TRBV2 to TRBJ1-5, with a tentative D call TRBD1 (6 bases). Trimming left V 2 bases short and J 4 bases short, with 9 bases between. In germline, CDR1 is SNHLY, CDR2 FYNNEI. The CDR3 has 14 residues. The DNA for the CDR3 is TGTGCCAGCAGTGAATCACAGGGTAATCAGCCCCAGCATTTT. Protein sequence: CASSESQGNQPQHF.

The V gene is TRBV11-3, the J gene TRBJ2-1; TRBD2 aligns across 7 bases. Per germline, CDR1 SGHNT and CDR2 YENEEA. The CDR3 extends over 16 amino acids. The trim removed 2 bases at V and 0 bases at J, leaving 4 bases unmatched. In nucleotides, the CDR3 is TGTGCCAGCAGCTTAAGGGGCGGGAGCTCCTACAATGAGCAGTTCTTC. This codes for CASSLRGGSSYNEQFF.